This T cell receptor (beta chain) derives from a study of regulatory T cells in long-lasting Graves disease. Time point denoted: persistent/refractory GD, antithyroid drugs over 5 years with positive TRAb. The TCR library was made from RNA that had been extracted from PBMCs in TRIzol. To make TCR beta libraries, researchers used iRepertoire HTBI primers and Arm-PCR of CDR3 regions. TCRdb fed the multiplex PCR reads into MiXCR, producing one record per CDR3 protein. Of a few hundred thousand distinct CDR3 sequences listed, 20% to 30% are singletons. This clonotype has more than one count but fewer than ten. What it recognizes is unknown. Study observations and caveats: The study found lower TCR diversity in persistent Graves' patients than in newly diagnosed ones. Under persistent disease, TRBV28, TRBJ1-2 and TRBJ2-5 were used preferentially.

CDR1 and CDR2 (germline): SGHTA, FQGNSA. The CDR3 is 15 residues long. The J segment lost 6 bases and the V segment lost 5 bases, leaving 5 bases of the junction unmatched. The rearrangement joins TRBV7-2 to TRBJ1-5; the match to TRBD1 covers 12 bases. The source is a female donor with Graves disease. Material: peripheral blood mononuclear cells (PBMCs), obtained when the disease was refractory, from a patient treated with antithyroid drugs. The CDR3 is CASSRGQGAAQPQHF. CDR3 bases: TGTGCCAGCAGCCGGGGACAGGGGGCGGCTCAGCCCCAGCATTTT. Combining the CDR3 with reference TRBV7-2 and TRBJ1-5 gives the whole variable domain GAGVSQSPSNKVTEKGKDVELRCDPISGHTALYWYRQSLGQGLEFLIYFQGNSAPDKSGLPSDRFSAERTGGSVSTLTIQRTQQEDSAVYLCASSRGQGAAQPQHFGDGTRLSIL.